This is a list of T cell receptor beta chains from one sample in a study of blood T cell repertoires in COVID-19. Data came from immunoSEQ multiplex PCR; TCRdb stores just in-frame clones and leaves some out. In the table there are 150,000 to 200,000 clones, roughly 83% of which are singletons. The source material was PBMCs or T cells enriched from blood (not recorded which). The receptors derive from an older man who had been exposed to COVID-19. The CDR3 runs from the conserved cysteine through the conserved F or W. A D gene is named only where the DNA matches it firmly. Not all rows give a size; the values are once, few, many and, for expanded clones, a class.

TGTGCCAGCAGCGAGTTCCAGGGGATCTATGGCTACACCTTC,CASSEFQGIYGYTF,NA,TRBV5-6,TRBJ1-2,NA
TGTGCCAGCAGCTTAGACGGCGGGAGTCCCCTCCACTTT,CASSLDGGSPLHF,NA,TRBV7-2,TRBJ1-6,NA
TGTGCCAGCAGTTTACGGGGACAGGGCCGGGCTTTCTTT,CASSLRGQGRAFF,NA,TRBV28,TRBJ1-1,TRBD1
TGTGCCAGCAGCCAGAGGGACTGGCTTTCCTACAATGAGCAGTTCTTC,CASSQRDWLSYNEQFF,NA,TRBV3-1/TRBV3-2,TRBJ2-1,NA
TGTGCCAGCAGTGCCCGGGACAGGGGAAGCTATGGCTACACCTTC,CASSARDRGSYGYTF,NA,TRBV25-1,TRBJ1-2,TRBD1
TGTGCCAGCGGCAGGACAGGGTTAGAGACCCAGTACTTC,CASGRTGLETQYF,NA,TRBV2,TRBJ2-5,TRBD1
TGTGCCAGTAGTCAAACGACTAGCGGGAGGTTGAATGAGCAGTTCTTC,CASSQTTSGRLNEQFF,NA,TRBV19,TRBJ2-1,TRBD2
TGTGCCAGCAGCTCCCAGGGGACCACTGAAGCTTTCTTT,CASSSQGTTEAFF,few,TRBV11-2,TRBJ1-1,NA
TGTGCCACTACAGGGGTTAGAAACACCATATATTTT,CATTGVRNTIYF,NA,TRBV12-3/TRBV12-4,TRBJ1-3,TRBD1
TGCGCCAGCAGACCCGAACCGTCGGGACAGGGTGCCGAGCAGTACTTC,CASRPEPSGQGAEQYF,NA,TRBV5-1,TRBJ2-7,TRBD1
TGTGCCAGTAGTCCCCGTGGACAGGGGAGTTCTGGAAACACCATATATTTT,CASSPRGQGSSGNTIYF,NA,TRBV19,TRBJ1-3,TRBD1
TGTGCCGGGGGGAGCGGGGCTGTCGCAGAGACCCAGTACTTC,CAGGSGAVAETQYF,NA,TRBV7-9,TRBJ2-5,TRBD2
TGTGCCAGCTCACTCGACTCAGCCAAAAACATTCAGTACTTC,CASSLDSAKNIQYF,NA,TRBV18,TRBJ2-4,NA
TGTGCCAGCAGTTGGGACAGGGGGGACTATAATTCACCCCTCCACTTT,CASSWDRGDYNSPLHF,few,TRBV28,TRBJ1-6,TRBD1